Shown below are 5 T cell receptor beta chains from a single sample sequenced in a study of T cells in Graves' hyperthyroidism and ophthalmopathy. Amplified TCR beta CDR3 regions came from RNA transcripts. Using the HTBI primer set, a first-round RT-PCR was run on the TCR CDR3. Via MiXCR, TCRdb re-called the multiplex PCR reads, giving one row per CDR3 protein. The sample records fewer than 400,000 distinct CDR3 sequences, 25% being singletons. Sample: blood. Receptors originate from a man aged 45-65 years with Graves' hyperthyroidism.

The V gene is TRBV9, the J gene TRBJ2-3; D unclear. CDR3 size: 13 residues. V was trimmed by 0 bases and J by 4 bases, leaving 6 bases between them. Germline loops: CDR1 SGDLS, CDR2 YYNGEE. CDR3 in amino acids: CASSVGQSDTQYF. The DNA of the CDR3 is TGTGCCAGCAGCGTAGGTCAGTCAGATACGCAGTATTTT.

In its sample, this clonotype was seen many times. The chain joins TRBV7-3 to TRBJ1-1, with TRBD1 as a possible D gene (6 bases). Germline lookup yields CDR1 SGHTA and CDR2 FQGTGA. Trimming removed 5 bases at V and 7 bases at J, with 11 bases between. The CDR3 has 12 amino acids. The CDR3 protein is CASSTDRFEAFF. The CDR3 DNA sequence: TGTGCCAGCAGCACGGACAGATTTGAAGCTTTCTTT.

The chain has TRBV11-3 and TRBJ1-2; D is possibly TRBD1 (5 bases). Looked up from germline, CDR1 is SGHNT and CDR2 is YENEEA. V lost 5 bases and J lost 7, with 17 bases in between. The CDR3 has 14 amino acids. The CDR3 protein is CASSHGTALGGYTF. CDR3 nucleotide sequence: TGTGCCAGCAGCCACGGGACCGCTCTCGGTGGCTACACCTTC.

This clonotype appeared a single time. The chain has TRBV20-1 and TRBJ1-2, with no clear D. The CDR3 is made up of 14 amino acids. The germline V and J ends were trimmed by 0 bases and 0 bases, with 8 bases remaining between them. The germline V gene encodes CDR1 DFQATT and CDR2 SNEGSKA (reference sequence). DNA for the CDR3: TGCAGTGCTAGAGATGGCCGGACTAACTATGGCTACACCTTC. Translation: CSARDGRTNYGYTF.

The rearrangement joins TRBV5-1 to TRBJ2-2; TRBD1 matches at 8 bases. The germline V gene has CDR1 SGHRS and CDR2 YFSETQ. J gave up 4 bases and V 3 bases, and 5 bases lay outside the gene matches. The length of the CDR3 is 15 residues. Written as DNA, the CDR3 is TGCGCCAGCAGCTCCCACGACAGGGGCACCGGGGAGCTGTTTTTT. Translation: CASSSHDRGTGELFF. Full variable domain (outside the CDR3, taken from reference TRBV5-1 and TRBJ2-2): KAGVTQTPRYLIKTRGQQVTLSCSPISGHRSVSWYQQTPGQGLQFLFEYFSETQRNKGNFPGRFSGRQFSNSRSEMNVSTLELGDSALYLCASSSHDRGTGELFFGEGSRLTVL.